The clone carrying this T cell receptor beta chain occurred a few times. Its antigen is still unknown. The data originate from a study of response to subunit inactivated influenza vaccine. Points from the study as a whole: Only a handful of new T cells, the authors suggested, are recruited with each seasonal influenza vaccination.

This CDR3 contains 15 residues. Using its own MiXCR run on the RT-PCR reads, TCRdb lists one record per CDR3 protein. Of 650,000 to 800,000 distinct CDR3 sequences listed, approximately 17% are singletons. The receptor was isolated from a man aged 45-65 years who received an inactivated influenza vaccine. This chain uses TRBV21-1 with TRBJ2-3; the D call TRBD1 from the table was never checked on the DNA. TRBV21-1 is shown as a pseudogene. The input for sequencing was PBMCs from blood, taken more than 4 days after vaccination. The CDR3 is CASRVRRGVTDTQYF. CDR3 nucleotide sequence: TGTGCCAGCAGGGTCAGACGGGGGGTCACAGATACGCAGTATTTT.